A single sample is the source of the 9 T cell receptor beta chains below, sequenced in a study of blood T cell repertoires in COVID-19. Some clones are missing from TCRdb's copy, which holds only in-frame ones; the method was immunoSEQ multiplex PCR. The repertoire holds some 40,000 clones, with more than 75% as singletons. The specimen sequenced was peripheral blood. The receptors shown here come from a man in his fifties with active or convalescent COVID-19.

This CDR3 is CASSSRPFDREIYNSPLHF. DNA of the CDR3: TGTGCCAGCAGCTCCCGCCCCTTCGACAGGGAAATCTATAATTCACCCCTCCACTTT. This chain connects TRBV7-8 to TRBJ1-6; 7 bases match TRBD1. Losses at the gene ends were 4 bases for V and 3 bases for J; bases not matched to a gene: 15. The CDR3 runs to 19 residues. Germline CDR1 is SGHVS and CDR2 is FQNEAQ.

DNA for the CDR3: TGTGCCATCAGGCCCCAGGGGGCAGGAGCCCAAGGCTCAGATACGCAGTATTTT. Translation gives CAIRPQGAGAQGSDTQYF. The rearrangement joins TRBV10-3 to TRBJ2-3; 8 bases map to TRBD1. From germline, CDR1 is ENHRY and CDR2 SYGVKD. The V and J ends lost 6 bases and 4 bases, in that order; junction bases with no gene match: 18. The CDR3 runs 18 residues.

This chain joins TRBV10-1 and TRBJ1-5; 9 positions match TRBD1. V was pared by 0 bases and J by 5 bases, with 14 bases of the junction left unmatched. CDR1 WNHNN and CDR2 SYGVQD come from the germline V gene (reference sequence). The CDR3 has 19 amino acids. The CDR3 DNA sequence: TGCGCCAGCAGTGAGTCTGGGGACAGGGTCCCCACGAAGGATCAGCCCCAGCATTTT. Amino acid sequence: CASSESGDRVPTKDQPQHF.

This chain connects TRBV7-9 to TRBJ1-4, with D uncertain. This CDR3 contains 15 residues. The germline V gene has CDR1 SEHNR and CDR2 FQNEAQ (reference sequence). V was trimmed by 5 bases and J by 0 bases, leaving 10 bases between them. CDR3 bases: TGTGCCAGCAGCCCGGGTGAAGCAACTAATGAAAAACTGTTTTTT. This encodes CASSPGEATNEKLFF.

The rearrangement joins TRBV9 to TRBJ1-3; the D is unclear. The CDR3 is 11 amino acids. V was clipped by 2 bases and J by 8 bases, with 5 bases between them. Germline V lookup: CDR1 SGDLS, CDR2 YYNGEE. The CDR3 bases are TGTGCCAGCAGCGTTGCAGACACCATATATTTT. It codes for CASSVADTIYF.

This sequence joins TRBV9 and TRBJ1-2; 8 positions agree with TRBD1. Germline CDR1 reads SGDLS; CDR2 reads YYNGEE. The junction had 10 bases not matched to a gene; V was cut back by 4 bases and J by 5 bases. The CDR3 consists of 15 residues. The CDR3 spells CASSITGTGTYGYTF. CDR3 nucleotides: TGTGCCAGCAGCATTACCGGGACAGGAACTTATGGCTACACCTTC.

This clone has more than one count but fewer than ten. J is TRBJ2-5 and V is TRBV5-4, with 11 bases identical to TRBD1. Germline values: CDR1 SGHNT, CDR2 YYREEE (reference sequence). The CDR3 spans 17 residues. V was pared by 4 bases and J by 3 bases, with 11 bases of the junction left unmatched. In nucleotides, the CDR3 is TGTGCCAGCAGCGCGGGACAGGGGGGACTAGCTAAAGAGACCCAGTACTTC. Translating gives CASSAGQGGLAKETQYF.

This clone has more than one count but fewer than ten. This rearrangement joins TRBV6-1 to TRBJ2-5; 10 bases line up with TRBD1. Trimming at V came to 1 base and at J to 5 bases, leaving 4 bases not matched to a gene. Germline loops: CDR1 MNHNS, CDR2 SASEGT. This CDR3 has 15 amino acids. CDR3 amino acids: CASSEGGQGGETQYF. CDR3 DNA: TGTGCCAGCAGTGAAGGTGGACAGGGGGGTGAGACCCAGTACTTC.

The chain is built from TRBV19 and TRBJ1-3; D is ambiguous. Trimming removed 5 bases at V and 1 base at J, with 9 bases between. CDR1 LNHDA and CDR2 SQIVND come from the germline V gene (reference sequence). The CDR3 totals 14 residues. For the CDR3, the DNA is TGTGCCAGTAGTGACCCGGGTTCTGGAAACACCATATATTTT. Amino acids: CASSDPGSGNTIYF.